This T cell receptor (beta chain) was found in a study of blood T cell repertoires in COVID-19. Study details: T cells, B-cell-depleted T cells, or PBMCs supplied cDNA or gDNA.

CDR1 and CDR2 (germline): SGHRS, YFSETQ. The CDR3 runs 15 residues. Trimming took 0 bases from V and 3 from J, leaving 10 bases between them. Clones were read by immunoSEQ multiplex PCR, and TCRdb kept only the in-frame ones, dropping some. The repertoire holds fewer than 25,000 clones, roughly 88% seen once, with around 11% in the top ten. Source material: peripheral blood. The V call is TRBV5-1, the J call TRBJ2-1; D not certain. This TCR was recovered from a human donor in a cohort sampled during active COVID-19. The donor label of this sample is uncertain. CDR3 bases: TGCGCCAGCAGCTTGGGTAGTGGAGACTACAATGAGCAGTTCTTC. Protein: CASSLGSGDYNEQFF.